The 12 T cell receptor beta chains listed next were all sequenced from one sample in a study of CD8+ T cells in alopecia areata. Specified treatment: oral pan-JAK inhibitor, 5-10 mg twice daily. Extraction and reverse transcription of RNA yielded cDNA as the sequencing template. Sequencing used immunoSEQ multiplex PCR; TCRdb keeps in-frame clones, though not all of them. This sample has around 97,000 clones, with about nine tenths found just once. Sequences were derived from CD8+ T cells sorted from blood, sampled at roughly week 30, from a patient treated with tofacitinib. These receptors all come from a human donor with alopecia areata.

The chain is built from TRBV29-1 and TRBJ1-1, with a weak D call TRBD1 (6 bases). Germline-derived CDR1 and CDR2 are SQVTM and ANQGSEA. The CDR3 contains 14 residues. Between the trimmed V and J ends, which lost 6 bases and 1 base, there was a span of 15 bases. The CDR3 sequence: CSVVQGLPNTEAFF. CDR3 DNA: TGCAGCGTAGTACAGGGACTCCCGAACACTGAAGCTTTCTTT.

J is TRBJ2-7 and V is TRBV10-2; no firm D call. Trimming removed 4 bases from V and 3 bases from J, with 7 bases in between. From germline, CDR1 is WSHSY and CDR2 SAAADI. The CDR3 runs 12 residues. DNA for the CDR3: TGCGCCAGCAGTGTTGACGGCTACGAGCAGTACTTC. Its translation: CASSVDGYEQYF.

Remarks on this clone: Other DNA sequences of this sample code for an identical CDR3. V usage is TRBV6-1 and J usage is TRBJ2-4, with D uncertain. Germline values: CDR1 MNHNS, CDR2 SASEGT. Between the trimmed V and J ends, which lost 8 bases and 7 bases, there was a span of 15 bases. The CDR3 is 13 amino acids. CDR3 loop: CASASTRGNIQYF. The CDR3 nucleotides read TGTGCCAGCGCTTCGACCCGTGGGAACATTCAGTACTTC.

This clone appeared a few times. A far larger clone is off by one base, so a read error is likely. The V call is TRBV4-1, the J call TRBJ2-1, with a tentative D call TRBD1 (6 bases). Germline-derived CDR1 and CDR2 are MGHRA and YSYEKL. V was pared by 4 bases and J by 8 bases, with 9 bases between. This CDR3 is built from 12 residues. The CDR3 bases are TGCGCCAGCAGCCTAGAGGGGGATGAGCAGTTCTTC. Residues: CASSLEGDEQFF.

V gene TRBV9 combines with J gene TRBJ2-5; the D call may be TRBD1 or TRBD2 (5 bases each). The CDR3 loop spans 16 amino acids. Germline CDR1 SGDLS, CDR2 YYNGEE. The V end was cut by 4 bases, the J end by 0 bases, with 16 bases between. As DNA, the CDR3 is TGTGCCAGCAGCCAATGGGGACGGGAATACCAAGAGACCCAGTACTTC. It is translated as CASSQWGREYQETQYF.

The V call is TRBV4-1, the J call TRBJ2-2; no reliable D call. Per germline, CDR1 MGHRA and CDR2 YSYEKL. Between the trimmed V and J ends, which lost 2 bases and 0 bases, there was a span of 7 bases. This CDR3 comprises 15 residues. The CDR3 DNA reads TGCGCCAGCAGCCAACCAGAAGCGAACACCGGGGAGCTGTTTTTT. This codes for CASSQPEANTGELFF.

This clone came up once. V usage is TRBV6-1 and J usage is TRBJ2-7; tentative D call: TRBD1 (6 bases). Germline loops: CDR1 MNHNS, CDR2 SASEGT. Trimming stripped 1 base from V and 12 bases from J, with 13 bases between. CDR3 length equals 12 residues. The DNA of the CDR3 is TGTGCCAGCAGTGAAGGGACAGATTCTCCGTACTTC. Its protein product is CASSEGTDSPYF.

The rearrangement joins TRBV7-9 to TRBJ2-3; D gene ambiguous. The CDR3 has 14 residues. The V gene's germline CDR1 is SEHNR and CDR2 FQNEAQ (reference sequence). With 5 bases removed from V and 4 bases from J, the gap between germline ends came to 13 bases. As DNA, the CDR3 is TGTGCCAGCAGCCCTCATGGGTTGTCAGATACGCAGTATTTT. This sequence encodes CASSPHGLSDTQYF.

The gene calls are TRBV9 and TRBJ2-7; no reliable D call. The CDR3 is made up of 15 amino acids. Germline CDR1 reads SGDLS; CDR2 reads YYNGEE. Trimming took off 0 bases at V and 3 bases at J, with 13 bases between the two ends. This CDR3 is CASSVAFGENYEQYF. The CDR3, as DNA: TGTGCCAGCAGCGTAGCTTTTGGGGAAAACTACGAGCAGTACTTC.

This chain uses TRBV9 with TRBJ2-7; D perhaps matches TRBD2 (5 bases). This CDR3 is built from 13 residues. Germline CDR1 SGDLS, CDR2 YYNGEE. V was shortened by 0 bases and J by 5 bases, with 9 bases between the two germline ends. CDR3 sequence reads: CASSVEGENEQYF. The CDR3 DNA follows: TGTGCCAGCAGCGTAGAGGGAGAGAACGAGCAGTACTTC.

In this sample, this clone turned up once. The chain links TRBV30 to TRBJ2-1; TRBD1 matches at 8 bases. The CDR3 contains 13 residues. Germline CDR1 GTSNPN, CDR2 SVGIG (reference sequence). J lost 5 bases, V lost 3 bases, and 3 bases had no gene match. This CDR3 reads CAWSRGLDNEQFF. The CDR3 bases are TGTGCCTGGAGCAGGGGGCTGGACAATGAGCAGTTCTTC.

The chain carries TRBV7-3 and TRBJ2-1; 8 nucleotides line up with TRBD2. Germline trimming cut 3 bases from V and 4 bases from J; bases unmatched to any gene: 5. There are 15 residues in the CDR3. CDR1 and CDR2 from the germline V gene are SGHTA and FQGTGA. This chain's CDR3 is CASSLTAGDYNEQFF. CDR3 coding DNA: TGTGCCAGCAGCTTGACAGCGGGGGATTACAATGAGCAGTTCTTC.